The clone carrying this T cell receptor (beta chain) occurred a few times. The data stem from a study of control samples from healthy donors and cancer patients. This CDR3 comprises 11 residues. The V gene lost 1 base and the J gene lost 10 bases, with 8 bases spanning the gap. Germline loops: CDR1 SGHTS, CDR2 YDEGEE. TCRdb's copy holds only in-frame clones and misses some; the assay was immunoSEQ multiplex PCR. Of around 170,000 clones in the sample, around 87% were seen once. The chain links TRBV5-8 to TRBJ1-1; D is unresolved. The receptor was derived from a woman aged 45-65 years in good health. Sequencing was carried out using blood. CDR3 DNA: TGTGCCAGCAGCTTGATTTCGACAGCTTTCTTT. Translating it yields CASSLISTAFF.